A single sample is the source of the 9 T cell receptor beta chains below, sequenced in a study of shared clonotypes between healthy human individuals. Some clones are missing from TCRdb's copy, which holds only in-frame ones; the method was immunoSEQ multiplex PCR. The sample has 1,400,000 or so clones, roughly 98.5% seen once. Input material: naive CD4+ T cells sorted from blood. Subset given: CD45RA+ positively selected. These receptors all come from a man aged 25 to 45 in good health.

This rearrangement joins TRBV5-4 to TRBJ2-1, with TRBD2 identical over 13 bases. V shed 4 bases, J shed 1 base, and the junction held 8 bases outside the gene matches. Germline-derived CDR1 and CDR2 are SGHNT and YYREEE (reference sequence). This CDR3 has 18 residues. The CDR3 is CASSGGLAGAGSYNEQFF. For the CDR3, the DNA is TGTGCCAGCAGCGGAGGACTAGCGGGAGCCGGGTCCTACAATGAGCAGTTCTTC. Complete variable domain (other parts from reference TRBV5-4 and TRBJ2-1): ETGVTQSPTHLIKTRGQQVTLRCSSQSGHNTVSWYQQALGQGPQFIFQYYREEENGRGNFPPRFSGLQFPNYSSELNVNALELDDSALYLCASSGGLAGAGSYNEQFFGPGTRLTVL.

This rearrangement joins TRBV5-1 to TRBJ1-2; 9 bases align to TRBD1. This CDR3 is built from 13 residues. In germline, CDR1 is SGHRS, CDR2 YFSETQ. Trimming took 4 bases from V and 7 from J; bases not matched to a gene: 5. The CDR3 DNA follows: TGCGCCAGCAGCATCGGACAGGGGCCTGGCTACACCTTC. It encodes CASSIGQGPGYTF.

The rearrangement joins TRBV7-7 to TRBJ2-3, with TRBD2 matching over 11 bases. The CDR3 length is 15 residues. Germline values: CDR1 SSHAT, CDR2 FNYEAQ (reference sequence). After removal of 5 bases from V and 5 bases from J, the junction contained 6 bases not matched to a gene. DNA of the CDR3: TGTGCCAGCAGCAAGACTAGCGGGATATTAGATACGCAGTATTTT. Its translation: CASSKTSGILDTQYF.

The V call is TRBV18, the J call TRBJ1-1; D gene uncertain. Trimming stripped 3 bases from V and 5 bases from J, with 13 bases between. Germline CDR1 and CDR2: KGHSH and LQKENI. CDR3 length: 14 amino acids. The DNA for the CDR3 is TGTGCCAGCTCACCTCAAAATACCGGGACTGAAGCTTTCTTT. Translation gives CASSPQNTGTEAFF.

On this clone itself: Other DNA sequences in this specimen translate into the identical CDR3. The chain is built from TRBV11-3 and TRBJ2-3; D unclear. Germline V gene sequence: CDR1 SGHNT, CDR2 YENEEA. The CDR3 loop spans 13 amino acids. Trimming took 3 bases from V and 1 from J, leaving 5 bases between them. The chain's CDR3 is CASSLQGTDTQYF. The CDR3 region has the DNA TGTGCCAGCAGCTTGCAGGGCACAGATACGCAGTATTTT.

The V call is TRBV25-1, the J call TRBJ2-3, with a weak D call TRBD2 (6 bases). This CDR3 is built from 15 residues. The V and J ends lost 1 base and 2 bases respectively, with 10 bases between them. The germline gives CDR1 MGHDK, CDR2 SYGVNS. CDR3 sequence (DNA): TGTGCCAGCAGTGAATCAGGAGGGGCCACAGATACGCAGTATTTT. Translating gives CASSESGGATDTQYF.

The count of this clone is one. The chain recombines TRBV2 with TRBJ2-7; TRBD1 or TRBD2 may be the D gene (5 bases each). This CDR3 is built from 16 residues. V dropped 2 bases and J dropped 0 bases, with 14 bases sitting between them. Germline values: CDR1 SNHLY, CDR2 FYNNEI. CDR3 bases: TGTGCCAGCAGTGAACATCGGCCGGGGCGCTCCTACGAGCAGTACTTC. Translating it yields CASSEHRPGRSYEQYF.

V gene TRBV2 combines with J gene TRBJ1-4; 10 bases are shared with TRBD1. Germline V gene data show CDR1 as SNHLY and CDR2 as FYNNEI. V lost 6 bases and J lost 14; bases outside the gene matches: 12. This CDR3 region has 14 residues. The CDR3 is CASSRDRGFRVLFF. CDR3 sequence (DNA): TGTGCCAGCAGCCGGGACAGGGGTTTTAGGGTGCTGTTTTTT. Combining the CDR3 with reference TRBV2 and TRBJ1-4 gives the whole variable domain EPEVTQTPSHQVTQMGQEVILRCVPISNHLYFYWYRQILGQKVEFLVSFYNNEISEKSEIFDDQFSVERPDGSNFTLKIRSTKLEDSAMYFCASSRDRGFRVLFFGSGTQLSVL.

V and J are TRBV18 and TRBJ2-2; no clear D. The CDR3 sequence is 16 residues long. V shed 4 bases and J shed 1 base, with 13 bases lying between them. Germline V gives CDR1 KGHSH, CDR2 LQKENI. The CDR3 spells CASSLTGQQNTGELFF. CDR3 nucleotide sequence: TGTGCCAGCTCACTAACTGGGCAGCAGAACACCGGGGAGCTGTTTTTT.